This is a list of T cell receptor beta chains from one sample in a study of blood T cell repertoires in COVID-19. TCRdb's table, derived via immunoSEQ multiplex PCR, lists solely in-frame clones and lacks some. The sample holds some 140,000 clones, approximately 90% seen once. Specimen: peripheral blood. Receptors originate from a man aged 45-65 years with active or convalescent COVID-19. Both conserved end residues are part of each CDR3. The D gene is left open where the match is weak. Rows give clone size only sometimes, using once, few, many, or a class for an expanded clone.

clone size: NA; V gene: TRBV7-2; J gene: TRBJ1-1; D gene: NA; CDR3 DNA: TGTGCCAGCAGCTTATTATCCGGGGGGACTGAAGCTTTCTTT; CDR3 protein: CASSLLSGGTEAFF
clone size: NA; V gene: TRBV6-1; J gene: TRBJ1-5; D gene: NA; CDR3 DNA: TGTGCCAGCAGTGAAGCGTACAGGAACGATCAGCCCCAGCATTTT; CDR3 protein: CASSEAYRNDQPQHF
clone size: NA; V gene: TRBV7-9; J gene: TRBJ2-3; D gene: TRBD2; CDR3 DNA: TGTGCCAGCAGCTCCCTAGGAGGGAGGGGCACAGATACGCAGTATTTT; CDR3 protein: CASSSLGGRGTDTQYF
clone size: NA; V gene: TRBV5-1; J gene: TRBJ2-7; D gene: TRBD2; CDR3 DNA: TGCGCCAGCAGCTTGGAGGCTAGCGGGAGCTACGAGCAGTACTTC; CDR3 protein: CASSLEASGSYEQYF
clone size: NA; V gene: TRBV6-5; J gene: TRBJ2-4; D gene: TRBD1; CDR3 DNA: TGTGCCAGCCAAGACAGGGGCGACGCCAAAAACATTCAGTACTTC; CDR3 protein: CASQDRGDAKNIQYF
clone size: NA; V gene: TRBV2; J gene: TRBJ1-4; D gene: NA; CDR3 DNA: TGTGCCAGCAAGGAGAGTCCTGAAAAACTGTTTTTT; CDR3 protein: CASKESPEKLFF
clone size: NA; V gene: TRBV28; J gene: TRBJ2-5; D gene: NA; CDR3 DNA: TGTGCCAGCAAACAAGGGGGGGATTGGGAGACCCAGTACTTC; CDR3 protein: CASKQGGDWETQYF
clone size: NA; V gene: TRBV3-1/TRBV3-2; J gene: TRBJ2-5; D gene: TRBD2; CDR3 DNA: TGTGCCAGCAGCCTACTAGCGGGGGGGCCGGAGACCCAGTACTTC; CDR3 protein: CASSLLAGGPETQYF
clone size: NA; V gene: TRBV9; J gene: TRBJ2-1; D gene: TRBD2; CDR3 DNA: TGTGCCAGCAGCGGACGACTAGCGGGAGGGTCAAATGAGCAGTTCTTC; CDR3 protein: CASSGRLAGGSNEQFF
clone size: NA; V gene: TRBV6-1; J gene: TRBJ2-3; D gene: TRBD2; CDR3 DNA: TGTGCCAGCAGTGAGGGAGGGAAGGGTCGAGATACGCAGTATTTT; CDR3 protein: CASSEGGKGRDTQYF
clone size: NA; V gene: TRBV30; J gene: TRBJ1-1; D gene: NA; CDR3 DNA: TGTGCCTGGACGACCGGCAGAGGGAACACTGAAGCTTTCTTT; CDR3 protein: CAWTTGRGNTEAFF
clone size: once; V gene: TRBV5-5; J gene: TRBJ2-5; D gene: TRBD2; CDR3 DNA: TGTGCCAGTAGACTAGCGGGAACCCTACAAGAGACCCAGTACTTC; CDR3 protein: CASRLAGTLQETQYF
clone size: NA; V gene: TRBV12-3/TRBV12-4; J gene: TRBJ2-2; D gene: NA; CDR3 DNA: TGTGCCAGTTCCCGGACCGGGGAGCTGTTTTTT; CDR3 protein: CASSRTGELFF
clone size: NA; V gene: TRBV5-1; J gene: TRBJ1-2; D gene: NA; CDR3 DNA: TGCGCCAGCAGCTTGGGTTTAATCCGACAAGCCTATGGCTACACCTTC; CDR3 protein: CASSLGLIRQAYGYTF
clone size: NA; V gene: TRBV28; J gene: TRBJ1-5; D gene: NA; CDR3 DNA: TGTGCCAGCTGGGGGGGGAATCAGCCCCAGCATTTT; CDR3 protein: CASWGGNQPQHF
clone size: NA; V gene: TRBV29-1; J gene: TRBJ2-7; D gene: TRBD1; CDR3 DNA: TGCAGCGTTGTGACCGGGACAGGGGGATTTTACGAGCAGTACTTC; CDR3 protein: CSVVTGTGGFYEQYF